These T cell receptor beta chains were read from a single sample in a study of blood T cell repertoires in COVID-19. Measured with immunoSEQ multiplex PCR; TCRdb has only the in-frame clones, and not every one. The sample lists about 130,000 clones, roughly 72% occurring once. Sequenced sample: peripheral blood. The receptors derive from a human donor in a cohort sampled during active COVID-19. Both conserved end residues are part of each CDR3. A D gene is named only where the DNA matches it firmly. Clone size appears in some rows only: once, few, many, or a class for an expanded clone.

>TRBJ1-1|TRBV27|.|TRBD1|16
TGTGCCAGCAGAAAGGGGGCGGTCCGTGAGAACACTGAAGCTTTCTTT
CASRKGAVRENTEAFF
>TRBJ2-2|TRBV6-1|.|TRBD2|19
TGTGCCAGCAGTGAAGTCGAGGTAGCGGGGGCCGCGAACACCGGGGAGCTGTTTTTT
CASSEVEVAGAANTGELFF
>TRBJ1-2|TRBV15|.|TRBD1|14
TGTGCCACCAGCAGAGGGCAGGGGGACTATGGCTACACCTTC
CATSRGQGDYGYTF
>TRBJ2-7|TRBV7-9|.|.|15
TGTGCCAGCAGCTTAGCCCGCCCAGGGACCTACGAGCAGTACTTC
CASSLARPGTYEQYF
>TRBJ2-2|TRBV5-4|.|TRBD1|13
TGTGCCAGCAGCGATGACAGGGCCGGGGAGCTGTTTTTT
CASSDDRAGELFF
>TRBJ2-1|TRBV18|.|.|12
TGTGCCAGCTCACCACAGGGGAATGAGCAGTTCTTC
CASSPQGNEQFF
>TRBJ2-2|TRBV29-1|few|.|14
TGCAGCGTTGAAGGCACAGGGAACACCGGGGAGCTGTTTTTT
CSVEGTGNTGELFF
>TRBJ1-1|TRBV5-8|.|TRBD1|15
TGTGCCAGCAGCTTGGAAAGGGCAGGGGGCCCCGAAGCTTTCTTT
CASSLERAGGPEAFF
>TRBJ1-5|TRBV28|.|TRBD1|15
TGTGCCAGCAGTTTAGGGGACAGGGGCAATCAGCCCCAGCATTTT
CASSLGDRGNQPQHF
>TRBJ1-1|TRBV5-1|.|.|15
TGCGCCAGCAGCTTGTCCTCGACAGGGAACACTGAAGCTTTCTTT
CASSLSSTGNTEAFF
>TRBJ1-1|TRBV11-2|few|.|14
TGTGCCAGCAGCTTAGATCGGCGCGGCACTGAAGCTTTCTTT
CASSLDRRGTEAFF
>TRBJ2-7|TRBV27|once|TRBD1|14
TGTGCCAGCAGTTCGGACGGACAGGGATACGAGCAGTACTTC
CASSSDGQGYEQYF
>TRBJ2-3|TRBV7-2|.|.|12
TGTGCCAGCAGCTTAGGAGCAGATACGCAGTATTTT
CASSLGADTQYF
>TRBJ1-6|TRBV6-5|.|.|12
TGTGCCAGTACTAGGGGGAATTCACCCCTCCACTTT
CASTRGNSPLHF
>TRBJ2-7|TRBV27|.|TRBD1|15
TGTGCCAGCAGTACCCGGACAGGATTTAACTACGAGCAGTACTTC
CASSTRTGFNYEQYF
>TRBJ2-5|TRBV7-2|.|TRBD1|14
TGTGCCAGCAGCTTAGGTACAGGGGGCAAGACCCAGTACTTC
CASSLGTGGKTQYF
>TRBJ1-6|TRBV19|few|.|14
TGTGCCAGTAGTATACAGGGGCGAAATTCACCCCTCCACTTT
CASSIQGRNSPLHF
>TRBJ1-5|TRBV5-3|few|TRBD1|14
TGTGCCGGTGACAGGGGCGAGGGCAATCAGCCCCAGCATTTT
CAGDRGEGNQPQHF
>TRBJ1-1|TRBV5-1|.|.|14
TGCGCCAGCAGCTTAGGGACACTGAACACTGAAGCTTTCTTT
CASSLGTLNTEAFF
>TRBJ2-7|TRBV2|.|TRBD2|13
TGTGCCAGCAGTGGGGAGGGGATTCACGAGCAGTACTTC
CASSGEGIHEQYF
>TRBJ2-3|TRBV16|.|.|15
TGTGCCAGCAGCCAATCAGACTGGTCGCCAGATACGCAGTATTTT
CASSQSDWSPDTQYF
>TRBJ1-3|TRBV4-1|few|.|17
TGCGCCAGCAGCCAAGTAACCGGGAGGGTCTCTGGAAACACCATATATTTT
CASSQVTGRVSGNTIYF
>TRBJ2-2|TRBV6-1|.|TRBD1|17
TGTGCCAGCAGTGAACGATCAGGACAGGGGGCGGCCGGGGAGCTGTTTTTT
CASSERSGQGAAGELFF
>TRBJ1-1|TRBV7-2|.|TRBD1|14
TGTGCCAGCAGCTTGACAGGGATCAACACTGAAGCTTTCTTT
CASSLTGINTEAFF
>TRBJ1-3|TRBV5-4|.|TRBD1|17
TGTGCCAGCAGCTCGGTCGGACAGGGACTGAGCGGAAACACCATATATTTT
CASSSVGQGLSGNTIYF
>TRBJ1-4|TRBV5-1|.|TRBD1|16
TGCGCCAGCAGCTTGGTGGGGACAGGGGGTTTCGAAAAACTGTTTTTT
CASSLVGTGGFEKLFF
>TRBJ1-6|TRBV3-1/TRBV3-2|once|.|15
TGTGCCAGCAGCCCAACAGGCGATTTTAATTCACCCCTCCACTTT
CASSPTGDFNSPLHF
>TRBJ1-1|TRBV19|.|TRBD1|17
TGTGCCAGTAGCCCCAACACCGGGACAGGACTTAACACTGAAGCTTTCTTT
CASSPNTGTGLNTEAFF
>TRBJ2-3|TRBV6-5|.|TRBD1|15
TGTGCCAGCACCCGAAGGGACAGGGGCACAGATACGCAGTATTTT
CASTRRDRGTDTQYF
>TRBJ1-4|TRBV6-6|.|.|14
TGTGCCAGTCAAGCGAGAGCAACTAATGAAAAACTGTTTTTT
CASQARATNEKLFF
>TRBJ1-4|TRBV28|.|.|14
TGTGCCAGCAGTTTACCGGGGGGCTGGGAAAAACTGTTTTTT
CASSLPGGWEKLFF
>TRBJ2-7|TRBV11-2|few|.|15
TGTGCCAGCAGCTTAGAGTTAGACTACTCCTACGAGCAGTACTTC
CASSLELDYSYEQYF
>TRBJ1-2|TRBV5-4|.|.|13
TGTGCCAGCAGCTTGGGACAGGATTATGGCTACACCTTC
CASSLGQDYGYTF
>TRBJ1-2|TRBV6-5|.|TRBD1|14
TGTGCCAGCAGTTACTCGGGACAGGGCGGCGGCTACACCTTC
CASSYSGQGGGYTF
>TRBJ1-6|TRBV30|once|TRBD1|15
TGTGCCTGGAGACTCGACAGGGGAGGAGATTCACCCCTCCACTTT
CAWRLDRGGDSPLHF
>TRBJ1-1|TRBV6-5|.|TRBD1|16
TGTGCCAGCAGTTACTCTCAGGGGGTTACAGGCACTGAAGCTTTCTTT
CASSYSQGVTGTEAFF
>TRBJ2-7|TRBV5-4|.|.|14
TGTGCCAGCCGCGTATCTTCGGGGGCCTACGAGCAGTACTTC
CASRVSSGAYEQYF
>TRBJ1-2|TRBV4-2|.|.|14
TGTGCCAGCAGGGCGGGAGGGGCGAACTATGGCTACACCTTC
CASRAGGANYGYTF
>TRBJ2-1|TRBV7-9|.|TRBD2|14
TGTGCCAGCACCTCCTCCCCGGGGGGCAATGAGCAGTTCTTC
CASTSSPGGNEQFF
>TRBJ2-1|TRBV2|.|.|16
TGTGCCAGCAGTGAAGCGGTCCTAAGCTCCTACAATGAGCAGTTCTTC
CASSEAVLSSYNEQFF
>TRBJ2-1|TRBV27|.|TRBD2|15
TGTGCCAGCAGGCCCGGCAGCGGGGGCGTAAATGAGCAGTTCTTC
CASRPGSGGVNEQFF
>TRBJ2-5|TRBV3-1/TRBV3-2|.|TRBD2|17
TGTGCCAGCAGCCAAGAGGGGCTAGCGGGGGGGCAAGAGACCCAGTACTTC
CASSQEGLAGGQETQYF